This T cell receptor beta chain was identified during a study of OX40 agonist ivuxolimab in advanced cancers. Study-wide background: An anti-OX40 (CD134) antibody with agonistic activity, ivuxolimab, was administered to patients.

Data came from immunoSEQ multiplex PCR; TCRdb stores just in-frame clones and leaves some out. The table records roughly 19,000 clones, less than 90% of them present only once. Germline values: CDR1 LGHNA, CDR2 YSLEER. Trimming stripped 0 bases from V and 0 bases from J, with 6 bases between. The CDR3 runs to 16 residues. Study conclusions and caveats: In general, CD8+ T cells held more expanded clones than CD4+ did, on average. Some of the nonresponding patients also showed low levels of normalized T-cell clonal expansion.

Turning to this clone: The antigen remains unidentified.

The receptor was derived from an adult with an advanced solid tumor such as melanoma, head and neck, liver or kidney cancer. The gene calls are TRBV4-3 and TRBJ2-6; D remains ambiguous. The sequences come from CD4+ or CD8+ T cells sorted from blood, collected in a trial of the OX40 agonist ivuxolimab. CDR3 residues: CASSQDQTSGANVLTF. The CDR3, as DNA: TGCGCCAGCAGCCAAGATCAAACCTCTGGGGCCAACGTCCTGACTTTC.